This TCR beta chain originates from a study of blood T cell repertoires in COVID-19. At the level of the study: The United States, Italy and Spain provided the acute and convalescent COVID-19 samples. The analysed material was cDNA or gDNA that came from T cells, B-cell-depleted T cells, or PBMCs.

Per the authors' pipeline: By means of reference gene primer amplification, nucleated cell counts were estimated. Data came from immunoSEQ multiplex PCR; TCRdb stores just in-frame clones and leaves some out. V, J and clone size derive from that table, while D and trimming were established from the DNA sequence. The sample carries roughly 19,000 clones, around nine tenths recorded once. Germline assignment: CDR1 MNHNS and CDR2 SASEGT. V dropped 2 bases and J dropped 4 bases, with 9 bases sitting between them. The CDR3 runs to 14 residues. The source is a human donor in a cohort sampled during active COVID-19. Specimen: peripheral blood. V is TRBV6-1 and J is TRBJ1-3; D might be TRBD1 (6 bases). This chain's CDR3 is CASSERTAGNTIYF. The CDR3 nucleotides read TGTGCCAGCAGTGAAAGGACAGCCGGAAACACCATATATTTT.